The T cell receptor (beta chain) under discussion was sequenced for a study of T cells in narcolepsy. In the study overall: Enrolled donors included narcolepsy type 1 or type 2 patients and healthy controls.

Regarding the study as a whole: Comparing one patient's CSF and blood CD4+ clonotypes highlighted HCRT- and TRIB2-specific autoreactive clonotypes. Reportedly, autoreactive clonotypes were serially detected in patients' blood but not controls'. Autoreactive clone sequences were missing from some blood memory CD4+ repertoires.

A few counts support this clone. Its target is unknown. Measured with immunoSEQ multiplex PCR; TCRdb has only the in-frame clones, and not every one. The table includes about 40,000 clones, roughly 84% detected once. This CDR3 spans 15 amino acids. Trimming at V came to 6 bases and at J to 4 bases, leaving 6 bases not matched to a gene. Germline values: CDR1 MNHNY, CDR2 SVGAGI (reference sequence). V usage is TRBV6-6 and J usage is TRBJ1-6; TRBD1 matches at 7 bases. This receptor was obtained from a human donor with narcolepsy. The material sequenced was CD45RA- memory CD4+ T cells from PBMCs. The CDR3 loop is CASRAGTAYNSPLHF. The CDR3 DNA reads TGTGCCAGCAGAGCTGGGACAGCATATAATTCACCCCTCCACTTT.